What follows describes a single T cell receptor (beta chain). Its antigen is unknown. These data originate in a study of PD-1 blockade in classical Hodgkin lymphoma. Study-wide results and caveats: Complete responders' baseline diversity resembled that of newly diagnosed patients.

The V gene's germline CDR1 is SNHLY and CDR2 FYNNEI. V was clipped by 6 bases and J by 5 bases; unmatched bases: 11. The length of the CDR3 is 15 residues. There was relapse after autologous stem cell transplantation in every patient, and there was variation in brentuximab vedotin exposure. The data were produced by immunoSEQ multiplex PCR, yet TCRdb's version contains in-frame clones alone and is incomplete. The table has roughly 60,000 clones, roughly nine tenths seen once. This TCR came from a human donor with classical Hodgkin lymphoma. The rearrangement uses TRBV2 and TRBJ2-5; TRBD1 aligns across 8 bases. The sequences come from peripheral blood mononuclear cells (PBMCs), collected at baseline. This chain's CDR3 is CASSELGQGGETQYF. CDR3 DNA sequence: TGTGCCAGCAGCGAATTAGGACAGGGTGGGGAGACCCAGTACTTC.